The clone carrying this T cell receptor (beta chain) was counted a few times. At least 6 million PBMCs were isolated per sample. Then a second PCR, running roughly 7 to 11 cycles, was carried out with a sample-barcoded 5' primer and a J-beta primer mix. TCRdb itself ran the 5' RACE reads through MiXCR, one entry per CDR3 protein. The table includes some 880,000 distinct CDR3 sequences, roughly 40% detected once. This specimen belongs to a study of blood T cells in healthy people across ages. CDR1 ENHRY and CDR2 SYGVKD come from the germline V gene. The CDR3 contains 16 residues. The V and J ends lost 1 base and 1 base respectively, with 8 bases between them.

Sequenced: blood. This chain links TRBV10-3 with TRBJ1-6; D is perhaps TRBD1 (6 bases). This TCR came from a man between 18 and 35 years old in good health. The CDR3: CAISELQGSYNSPLHF. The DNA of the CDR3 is TGTGCCATCAGTGAGTTACAGGGATCCTATAATTCACCCCTCCACTTT.